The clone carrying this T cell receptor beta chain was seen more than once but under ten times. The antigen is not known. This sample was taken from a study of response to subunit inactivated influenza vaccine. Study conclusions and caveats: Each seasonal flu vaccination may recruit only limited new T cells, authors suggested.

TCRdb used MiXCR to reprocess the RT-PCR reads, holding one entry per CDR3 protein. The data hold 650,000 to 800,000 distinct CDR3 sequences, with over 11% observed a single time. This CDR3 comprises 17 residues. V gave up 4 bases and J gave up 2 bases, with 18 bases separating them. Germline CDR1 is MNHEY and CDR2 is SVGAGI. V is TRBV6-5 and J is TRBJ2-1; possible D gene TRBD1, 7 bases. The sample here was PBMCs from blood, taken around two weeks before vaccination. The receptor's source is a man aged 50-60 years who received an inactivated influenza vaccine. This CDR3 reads CASSSFFRGDPYNEQFF. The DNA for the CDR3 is TGTGCCAGCAGTTCCTTCTTCAGGGGGGATCCCTACAATGAGCAGTTCTTC.